This T cell receptor beta chain came from a study of CD8+ T cells in alopecia areata. Study overall: Treated patients were dosed with oral tofacitinib, taking 5 to 10 mg twice daily.

Individuals with alopecia areata gave both lesional scalp punch biopsies and peripheral blood for collection. The CDR3 loop spans 13 amino acids. V shed 3 bases and J shed 5 bases, with 12 bases lying between them. Germline values: CDR1 GTSNPN, CDR2 SVGIG (reference sequence). RNA was isolated and reverse transcribed to cDNA, the sequencing template. The repertoire was sequenced with immunoSEQ multiplex PCR; TCRdb's copy has only in-frame clones and lacks some. This sample has about 130,000 clones, with roughly 61% found just once. This clone occurred a few times. The chain recombines TRBV30 with TRBJ2-3, with unresolved D. The TCR originated in a human donor with alopecia areata. The material was CD4+ T cells sorted from blood, obtained at week 0. CDR3 bases: TGTGCCTGGAGGGGCGAGGAAAGAGATACGCAGTATTTT. It translates to CAWRGEERDTQYF.